The sequence of this TCR beta chain was determined in a study of T cell responses to AZD1222 COVID-19 vaccine (dated by TCRdb to the early 2020s). At the level of the whole study: AZD1222 recipients with second doses at about 4 weeks or about 12 weeks were pooled, because spike-specific TCR depth and breadth did not differ between schedules. TCR sequencing was performed for fewer than 250 trial participants, of whom around 200 were given two doses of AZD1222 and around 26 were given two doses of MenACWY control vaccine. Trial participants were enrolled by age into subgroups of 18-55, 56-69 and 70-plus years, and about 150, 27 and 61 TCR-sequenced participants, respectively, were included in these subgroups. The study at large found these results: Conclusions about previously exposed vaccinees were limited because only six AZD1222 recipients were SARS-CoV-2 seropositive at baseline. Reportedly, close to half of the unique spike-specific TCRs recognized epitopes lying outside the regions that are mutated in the B.1.351 and B.1.1.7 variants. In the small 56-69-year group, the increase in depth fell short of significance, most likely because of low power. The vaccine-associated CD4 TCRs covered the entire spike protein, and the dominant responses fell in regions 160-218 and 743-854. After two AZD1222 doses, both the breadth and the depth of spike-specific TCRs were significantly higher than at day 0 and than in MenACWY recipients. Participants were mostly white British, with more females than males. The authors suggested clonal diversity may have been underestimated. Because no day 14 peak-response samples were available, the repertoires could be characterized only after the peak T cell response.

The time point label for this specimen denotes: baseline before first vaccination. Vaccinee samples were obtained from the UK trials COV001 and COV002, which included a single-blind randomized controlled phase 2/3 trial of AZD1222 (ChAdOx1 nCoV-19) in healthy adults. Trial participant PBMC samples were collected at day 0 and day 28 after the second dose for TCRbeta chain sequencing. Points on this clone: The antigen it binds to is not known. There are no base qualities to consult, and no much larger clone falls within one base.

V is pared back by 2 bases and J by 2 bases, with 6 bases lying between the germline termini. The CDR3 covers 13 residues, taking in both the cysteine and the phenylalanine. The sequence is cut down to CDR3 DNA, 39 bases in frame from base 1. As encoded in the germline V gene, CDR1 is MNHEY while CDR2 is SVGAGI. The CDR3 regions of human TCRbeta chains were subjected to immunosequencing. The paper's processing steps were these. Repertoire TCRs were checked for matches against a reference library of SARS-CoV-2-specific TCRs that had been generated using the MIRA antigen-specificity platform. Breadth was defined as the fraction of unique TCRs that were SARS-CoV-2-associated, and depth was defined as the fraction of total T cells that were SARS-CoV-2-associated. Using the MIRA data, each spike-specific TCR was assigned both to the spike region to which the TCR was reactive and to a CD4 or CD8 class. Log10-transformed breadth and depth values were compared by one-way ANOVA with Sidak's multiple comparisons tests. The table was pulled from immuneACCESS by TCRdb, which kept in-frame rearrangements only. Such tables lose some clones; where checked, under half of the loss comes from unresolved V genes, and the rest has no known cause. V and J calls plus clone size are reproduced from that table; the DNA served to infer D and trimming. The sample table contains 150,000 to 200,000 clones; only one count was recorded for roughly 93% of them. Clones ranked in the top ten supply about 9.3% of the sample.

The rearrangement joined TRBV6-5 to TRBJ1-2; the D segment cannot be called with confidence. The sequence was collected from an adult in good health. Sample: peripheral blood, taken on day 0 of AZD1222 vaccination. The CDR3 protein is CASSYTDNYGYTF. The bases are TGTGCCAGCAGTTACACAGACAACTATGGCTACACCTTC.